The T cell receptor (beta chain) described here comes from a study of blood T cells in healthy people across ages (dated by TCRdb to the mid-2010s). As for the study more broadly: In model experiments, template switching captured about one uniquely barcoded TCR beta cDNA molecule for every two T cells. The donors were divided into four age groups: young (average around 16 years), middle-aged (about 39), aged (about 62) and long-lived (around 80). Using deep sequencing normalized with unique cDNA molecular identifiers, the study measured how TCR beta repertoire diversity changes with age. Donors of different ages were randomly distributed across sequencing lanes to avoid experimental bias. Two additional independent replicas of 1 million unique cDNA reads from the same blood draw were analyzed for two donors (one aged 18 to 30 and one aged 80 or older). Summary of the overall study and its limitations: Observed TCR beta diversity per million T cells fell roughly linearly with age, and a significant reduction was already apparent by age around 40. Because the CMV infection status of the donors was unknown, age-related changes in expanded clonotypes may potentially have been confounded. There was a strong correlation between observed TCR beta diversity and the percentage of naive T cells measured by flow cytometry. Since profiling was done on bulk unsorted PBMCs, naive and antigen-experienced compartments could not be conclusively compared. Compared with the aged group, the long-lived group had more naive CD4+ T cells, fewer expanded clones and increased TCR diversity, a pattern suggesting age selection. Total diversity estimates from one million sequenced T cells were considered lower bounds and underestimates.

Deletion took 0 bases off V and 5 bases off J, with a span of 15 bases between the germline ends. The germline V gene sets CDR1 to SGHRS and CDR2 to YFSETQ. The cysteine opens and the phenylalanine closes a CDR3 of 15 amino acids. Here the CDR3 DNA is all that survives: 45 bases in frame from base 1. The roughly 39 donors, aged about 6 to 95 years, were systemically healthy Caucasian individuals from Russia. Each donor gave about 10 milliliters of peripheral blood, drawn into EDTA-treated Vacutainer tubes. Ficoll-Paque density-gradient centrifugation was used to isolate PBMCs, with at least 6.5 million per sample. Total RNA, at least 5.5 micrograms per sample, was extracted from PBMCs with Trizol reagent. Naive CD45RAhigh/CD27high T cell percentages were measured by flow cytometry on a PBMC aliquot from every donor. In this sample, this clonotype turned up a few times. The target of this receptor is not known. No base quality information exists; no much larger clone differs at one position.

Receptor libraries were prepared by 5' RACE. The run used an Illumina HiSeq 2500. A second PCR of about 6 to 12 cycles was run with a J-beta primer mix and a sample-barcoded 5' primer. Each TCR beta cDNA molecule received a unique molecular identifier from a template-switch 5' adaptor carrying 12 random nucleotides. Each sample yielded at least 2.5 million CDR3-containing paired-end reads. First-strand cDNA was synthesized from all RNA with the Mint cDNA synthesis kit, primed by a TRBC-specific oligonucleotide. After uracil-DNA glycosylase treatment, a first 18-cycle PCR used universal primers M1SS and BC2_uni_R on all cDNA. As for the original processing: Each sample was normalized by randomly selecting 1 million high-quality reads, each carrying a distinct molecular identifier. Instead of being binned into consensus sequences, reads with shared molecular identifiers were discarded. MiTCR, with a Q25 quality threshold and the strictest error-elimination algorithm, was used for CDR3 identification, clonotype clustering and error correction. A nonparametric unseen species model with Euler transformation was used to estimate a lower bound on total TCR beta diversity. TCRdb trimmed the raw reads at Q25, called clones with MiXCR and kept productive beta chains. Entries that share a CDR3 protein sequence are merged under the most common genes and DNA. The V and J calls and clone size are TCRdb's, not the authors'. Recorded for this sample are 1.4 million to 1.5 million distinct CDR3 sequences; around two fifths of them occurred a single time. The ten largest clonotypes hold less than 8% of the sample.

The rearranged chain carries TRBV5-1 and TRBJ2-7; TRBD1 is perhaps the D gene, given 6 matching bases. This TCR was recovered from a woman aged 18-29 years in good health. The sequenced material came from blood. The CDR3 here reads CASSLGGTWVDEQYF. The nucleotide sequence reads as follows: TGCGCCAGCAGCTTGGGGGGGACATGGGTCGACGAGCAGTACTTC.